This TCR beta chain was observed in a study of cytomegalovirus exposure and HLA in healthy donors. General study points: A later analysis reportedly identified an Asian-associated ancestry cluster as carrying fewer N-insertions than the approximately 670-donor mean.

A note on this clone: Antigen specificity is unknown.

Amplification used 60 Vbeta primers and 13 Jbeta primers. Using immunoSEQ multiplex PCR, the repertoire was profiled, and TCRdb retains in-frame clones only, with some absent. Of about 41,000 clones detected, approximately 84% appear once; the ten largest clones hold about 2.9%. The origin of this receptor is a man aged 50-59 years in good health and CMV-seronegative. Sequenced input: PBMCs.

The CDR3 nucleotides read TGTGCCAGCAGTACGGGGACTAGCGGCGGTAATGAGCAGTTCTTC. Encoded protein: CASSTGTSGGNEQFF. This chain connects TRBV6-6 to TRBJ2-1; TRBD2 matches at 11 bases. Germline lookup yields CDR1 MNHNY and CDR2 SVGAGI (reference sequence). The CDR3 extends over 15 amino acids. Trimming cost V 5 bases and J 7 bases; bases outside gene matches: 7.